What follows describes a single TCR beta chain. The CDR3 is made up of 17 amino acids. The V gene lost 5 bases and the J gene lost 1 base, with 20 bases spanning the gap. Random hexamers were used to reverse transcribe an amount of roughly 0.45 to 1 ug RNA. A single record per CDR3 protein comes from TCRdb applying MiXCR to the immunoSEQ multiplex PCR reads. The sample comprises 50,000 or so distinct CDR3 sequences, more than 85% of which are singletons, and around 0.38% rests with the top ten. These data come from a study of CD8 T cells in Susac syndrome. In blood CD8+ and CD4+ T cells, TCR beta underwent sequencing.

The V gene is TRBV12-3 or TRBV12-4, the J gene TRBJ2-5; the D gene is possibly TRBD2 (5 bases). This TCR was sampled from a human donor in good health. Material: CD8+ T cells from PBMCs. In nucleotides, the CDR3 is TGTGCCAGCAGTGGTCTTAGCGTCCCCACGCGCCAAGAGACCCAGTACTTC. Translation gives CASSGLSVPTRQETQYF.